The rows below give T cell receptor beta chains drawn from one sample of a study of T cells of healthy individuals. TCRdb used MiXCR to reprocess the 5' RACE reads, holding one entry per CDR3 protein. The sample consists of about 82,000 distinct CDR3 sequences, roughly 5% of them appearing once. These receptors all come from a female donor in good health. Each CDR3 is given with its conserved first and last residue. A D gene is named only where the DNA matches it firmly. The size of a clone is reported for some rows only, either as once, few or many, or as a class for expanded clones.

d_call j_call v_call clone_size cdr3_nt cdr3_aa
TRBD1 TRBJ1-1 TRBV7-9 few TGTGCCAGCAGCCTAGGACAGGGCGCGAACACTGAAGCTTTCTTT CASSLGQGANTEAFF
- TRBJ2-1 TRBV9 many TGTGCCAGCAGCGTAGGGGCTAGCATCAGGGTGGTTAGCTCCTACAATGAGCAGTTCTTC CASSVGASIRVVSSYNEQFF
- TRBJ2-1 TRBV30 many TGTGCCTGGAGGCGAGGGTTCCGCAATGAGCAGTTCTTC CAWRRGFRNEQFF
TRBD1 TRBJ1-1 TRBV7-2 - TGTGCCAGCAGCCCCCAGGGGGGAAAGGGTGAAGCTTTCTTT CASSPQGGKGEAFF
TRBD2 TRBJ2-4 TRBV25-1 many TGTGCCAGCAGTGATGCAGGACTAGCGTTTACCAAAAACATTCAGTACTTC CASSDAGLAFTKNIQYF
- TRBJ1-6 TRBV28 few TGTGCCAGCAGGCACAGTGTAGATAATTCACCCCTCCACTTT CASRHSVDNSPLHF
TRBD2 TRBJ2-1 TRBV6-5 once TGTGCCATCAGTTACTCGACTACTAGCGGGCTTTCCTACAATGAGCAGTTCTTC CAISYSTTSGLSYNEQFF
TRBD2 TRBJ2-5 TRBV20-1 many TGCAGTGCTAGAGAGCCAGCGGGGCGACAAGAGACCCAGTACTTC CSAREPAGRQETQYF
TRBD2 TRBJ2-7 TRBV5-5 many TGTGCCAGCAGCTTGTTGAGCGGGAGGGCCGGGGAGCAGTACTTC CASSLLSGRAGEQYF
- TRBJ2-3 TRBV27 many TGTGCCAGCAGGGGGAGTGGTACAGATACGCAGTATTTT CASRGSGTDTQYF
- TRBJ2-6 TRBV29-1 many TGCAGCGTTGCTCTCTCTGGGGCCAACGTCCTGACTTTC CSVALSGANVLTF
TRBD2 TRBJ2-7 TRBV13 many TGTGCCAGCAGCCCCGGAGTAGCGGGACTCCACGAGCAGTACTTC CASSPGVAGLHEQYF
- TRBJ1-4 TRBV4-3 - TGCGCCAGCAGCCAAGACCTTACCACTCCAACTAATGAAAAACTGTTTTTT CASSQDLTTPTNEKLFF
- TRBJ2-3 TRBV15 - TGTGCCACCAGCAGGGCGAGGGAGTACGCAGATACGCAGTATTTT CATSRAREYADTQYF
TRBD2 TRBJ2-5 TRBV6-2/TRBV6-3 many TGTGCCAGCAGTTACACTAGCGGGAGGGCACAAGAGACCCAGTACTTC CASSYTSGRAQETQYF
- TRBJ2-1 TRBV9 - TGTGCCAGCAGCTTTAAAGACTCAGGCTCCTACAATGAGCAGTTCTTC CASSFKDSGSYNEQFF
- TRBJ1-2 TRBV20-1 many TGCAGTGCTAGAGAGGCGAACTATGGCTACACCTTC CSAREANYGYTF
- TRBJ1-4 TRBV6-6 - TGTGCCAGCAGCAGGACAGTTAATGAAAAGGGGCTGTTTTTT CASSRTVNEKGLFF
TRBD1 TRBJ2-3 TRBV29-1 many TGCAGCGTTTTGACAGGGAGCACAGATACGCAGTATTTT CSVLTGSTDTQYF
- TRBJ2-1 TRBV4-1 few TGCGCCAGCAGCCAAGACCGGCTAACGTCCTACAATGAGCAGTTCTTC CASSQDRLTSYNEQFF
TRBD1 TRBJ1-1 TRBV18 - TGTGCCAGCTCACCGGACAGGAAGAACACTGAAGCTTTCTTT CASSPDRKNTEAFF
- TRBJ2-3 TRBV28 few TGTGCCAGCAGTTTAGCGGGCCCTAGCACAGATACGCAGTATTTT CASSLAGPSTDTQYF
- TRBJ2-1 TRBV19 - TGTGCCACGACAGCCGATAGCTCCTACAATGAGCAGTTCTTC CATTADSSYNEQFF
- TRBJ1-1 TRBV7-8 many TGTGCCAGCAGCTTAGAATTCGGGGGGTCGACCACTGAAGCTTTCTTT CASSLEFGGSTTEAFF
- TRBJ1-1 TRBV2 - TGTGCCAGCAGTGAAGTGGGTCGGACTGAAGCTTTCTTT CASSEVGRTEAFF
TRBD2 TRBJ2-1 TRBV7-2 many TGTGCCAGCAGCTTAGCTACGTTAACGGGAGGGCCGGGAGAGCAGTTCTTC CASSLATLTGGPGEQFF
- TRBJ2-1 TRBV7-2 - TGTGCCAGCAGCCGAACACGGAATGAGCAGTTCTTC CASSRTRNEQFF
TRBD2 TRBJ2-5 TRBV18 - TGTGCCAGCTCACCAGAGACTAGCGGCCAAGAGACCCAGTACTTC CASSPETSGQETQYF
- TRBJ2-3 TRBV6-5 - TGTGCCAGCAGTAGGACTGGGGACACAGATACGCAGTATTTT CASSRTGDTDTQYF
TRBD2 TRBJ2-7 TRBV12-3/TRBV12-4 few TGTGCCAGCAGTTTAGGCGGGACTAGCGCCGAGCAGTACTTC CASSLGGTSAEQYF
TRBD1 TRBJ1-2 TRBV9 many TGTGCCAGCAGCGTAGATAGGGGGCCCTATGGCTACACCTTC CASSVDRGPYGYTF
- TRBJ2-7 TRBV3-1 - TGTGCCAGCAGCCAGCCCCCTAGCGACGAGCAGTACTTC CASSQPPSDEQYF
TRBD1 TRBJ1-5 TRBV25-1 - TGTGCCAGCAGTGGTCCGGGACAGGGCAATCAGCCCCAGCATTTT CASSGPGQGNQPQHF
TRBD2 TRBJ2-7 TRBV4-3 many TGCGCCAGCAGCCCGGGACTAGCGGGCACCTACGAGCAGTACTTC CASSPGLAGTYEQYF
- TRBJ1-1 TRBV4-3 - TGCGCCAGCAGCCAAGGGGGGGGGTTCACTGAAGCTTTCTTT CASSQGGGFTEAFF
TRBD2 TRBJ2-3 TRBV7-2 few TGTGCCAGCAGCGAGCGGGAGAGACCAGATACGCAGTATTTT CASSERERPDTQYF
TRBD1 TRBJ1-3 TRBV7-2 - TGTGCCAGCAGCCCCACAGGGGGCCCTGGAAACACCATATATTTT CASSPTGGPGNTIYF